This TCR beta chain was identified during a study of blood T cells in healthy people across ages. Points from the study as a whole: Older individuals had lower TCR beta diversity per million T cells (the decline was roughly linear).

This clonotype was counted between two and nine times. Its specificity is unknown. Germline V gives CDR1 SQVTM, CDR2 ANQGSEA. The V end was cut by 8 bases, the J end by 0 bases, with 14 bases between. The CDR3 contains 14 residues. The authors ran a second PCR of roughly 6 to 12 cycles using a sample-barcoded 5' primer and a J-beta primer mix. Each cDNA molecule carried a tag from a template-switch adaptor that contained 12 random nucleotides. MiXCR, run by TCRdb on the 5' RACE reads, gives a single entry per CDR3 protein. The sample yields about 970,000 distinct CDR3 sequences, roughly half seen once.

V gene TRBV29-1 combines with J gene TRBJ2-4, with D unclear. The source of this sequence is a woman aged 60-70 years in good health. Source material: blood. The CDR3 loop reads CSKKRVVAKNIQYF. CDR3 in DNA: TGCAGCAAAAAACGGGTTGTAGCCAAAAACATTCAGTACTTC.